This is a list of T cell receptor beta chains from one sample in a study of patients and donors after allogeneic stem cell transplantation. TCRdb processed the RT-PCR reads anew with MiXCR; each CDR3 protein has one entry. The sample comprises almost 90,000 distinct CDR3 sequences, around 5% of which are singletons, and 2.5% to 3% rests with the top ten. Material for sequencing was blood, either unsorted or a sorted T cell fraction (not recorded which). The receptors were gathered from a human donor who was either an allogeneic HSCT recipient or a stem cell or donor lymphocyte infusion donor (not recorded which). It is not recorded whose cells these are; they may come from a transplant donor. Each CDR3 is given with its conserved first and last residue. The order of the fields is J gene, V gene, clone size, D gene, CDR3 DNA, CDR3 protein. D genes are given only for firm matches. Not all rows give a size; the values are once, few, many and, for expanded clones, a class.

J gene: TRBJ2-2
V gene: TRBV19
clone size: many
D gene: .
CDR3 DNA: TGTGCCAGTAGTAGGGGTAACACCGGGGAGCTGTTTTTT
CDR3 protein: CASSRGNTGELFF

J gene: TRBJ1-2
V gene: TRBV13
clone size: many
D gene: .
CDR3 DNA: TGTGCCAGCAGCTTCGCCAGGGACTATGGCTACACCTTC
CDR3 protein: CASSFARDYGYTF

J gene: TRBJ1-1
V gene: TRBV2
clone size: medium-sized
D gene: TRBD1
CDR3 DNA: TGTGCCAGCAGTGGTTCAGGGGGCGCGGGAAACACTGAAGCTTTCTTT
CDR3 protein: CASSGSGGAGNTEAFF

J gene: TRBJ2-1
V gene: TRBV7-3
clone size: .
D gene: .
CDR3 DNA: TGTGCCAGCAGCTTTGGGGGCAGGGTCGACGAGCAGTTCTTC
CDR3 protein: CASSFGGRVDEQFF

J gene: TRBJ2-3
V gene: TRBV5-1
clone size: many
D gene: .
CDR3 DNA: TGCGCCAGCAGCCCAGGGACTAGCACAGATACGCAGTATTTT
CDR3 protein: CASSPGTSTDTQYF

J gene: TRBJ1-2
V gene: TRBV20-1
clone size: .
D gene: .
CDR3 DNA: TGCAGTGCTAAGGTTTGGACAGCTTCTAACTATGGCTACACCTTC
CDR3 protein: CSAKVWTASNYGYTF

J gene: TRBJ2-1
V gene: TRBV5-4
clone size: .
D gene: .
CDR3 DNA: TGTGCCAGCACCTCTGGAGGGCTCGCGGGAACTAATGAGCAGTTCTTC
CDR3 protein: CASTSGGLAGTNEQFF

J gene: TRBJ2-7
V gene: TRBV19
clone size: few
D gene: TRBD2
CDR3 DNA: TGTGCCAGTAGTATAGGGACTAGCGGTAAATCCTACGAGCAGTACTTC
CDR3 protein: CASSIGTSGKSYEQYF

J gene: TRBJ2-5
V gene: TRBV20-1
clone size: few
D gene: .
CDR3 DNA: TGCAGTGCTTCCCTTACGTGGCTTCAAGAGACCCAGTACTTC
CDR3 protein: CSASLTWLQETQYF

J gene: TRBJ2-7
V gene: TRBV12-3/TRBV12-4
clone size: many
D gene: TRBD1
CDR3 DNA: TGTGCCAGCAGGCCCTTTTTGGGACAGGGCAGGGACGAGCAGTACTTC
CDR3 protein: CASRPFLGQGRDEQYF

J gene: TRBJ2-7
V gene: TRBV5-1
clone size: many
D gene: TRBD1
CDR3 DNA: TGCGCCAGCAGCTTCCCGGACAGGTTCTACGAGCAGTACTTC
CDR3 protein: CASSFPDRFYEQYF

J gene: TRBJ1-2
V gene: TRBV11-2
clone size: many
D gene: .
CDR3 DNA: TGTGCCAGCAGCGAAGTAGGGACGGCCGGTGGCTACACCTTC
CDR3 protein: CASSEVGTAGGYTF

J gene: TRBJ2-7
V gene: TRBV19
clone size: many
D gene: TRBD2
CDR3 DNA: TGTGCCAGTAGTATAGGGCTAGCGGGTACCTACGAGCAGTACTTC
CDR3 protein: CASSIGLAGTYEQYF

J gene: TRBJ2-5
V gene: TRBV12-3/TRBV12-4
clone size: many
D gene: .
CDR3 DNA: TGTGCCAGCAGTTTCCCACAGTTATGGGAGACCCAGTACTTC
CDR3 protein: CASSFPQLWETQYF

J gene: TRBJ1-2
V gene: TRBV19
clone size: many
D gene: TRBD1
CDR3 DNA: TGTGCCAGTACCCCCCAAGCAAGAGGGGGCAGAGGCTATGGCTACACCTTC
CDR3 protein: CASTPQARGGRGYGYTF

J gene: TRBJ1-5
V gene: TRBV21-1
clone size: few
D gene: .
CDR3 DNA: TGTGCCAGCAGCAAACGCACGGGGGCGGAATATCAGCCCCAGCATTTT
CDR3 protein: CASSKRTGAEYQPQHF

J gene: TRBJ2-1
V gene: TRBV18
clone size: .
D gene: TRBD2
CDR3 DNA: TGTGCCAGCTCACCACTCGGGCGACTAGCGGCCTACAATGAGCAGTTCTTC
CDR3 protein: CASSPLGRLAAYNEQFF

J gene: TRBJ2-2
V gene: TRBV5-1
clone size: many
D gene: .
CDR3 DNA: TGCGCCAGCAGACAGAGGGTCACCGGGGAGCTGTTTTTT
CDR3 protein: CASRQRVTGELFF

J gene: TRBJ1-3
V gene: TRBV19
clone size: many
D gene: TRBD1
CDR3 DNA: TGTGCCAGTAGTATAGTCGGCCTATTTCCACAGGGGACTGGAAACACCATATATTTT
CDR3 protein: CASSIVGLFPQGTGNTIYF

J gene: TRBJ2-3
V gene: TRBV29-1
clone size: many
D gene: TRBD1
CDR3 DNA: TGCAGCGTTGTAGGACAGGGGGCGCTTGGAGGTACGCAGTATTTT
CDR3 protein: CSVVGQGALGGTQYF

J gene: TRBJ1-1
V gene: TRBV7-3
clone size: many
D gene: .
CDR3 DNA: TGTGCCAGCAGCTTAATTGGGGAGAACACTGAAGCTTTCTTT
CDR3 protein: CASSLIGENTEAFF

J gene: TRBJ2-7
V gene: TRBV6-1
clone size: .
D gene: .
CDR3 DNA: TGTGCCAGCAGTGTGAGGGGGAGCTCCTACGAGCAGTACTTC
CDR3 protein: CASSVRGSSYEQYF

J gene: TRBJ2-7
V gene: TRBV9
clone size: .
D gene: .
CDR3 DNA: TGTGCCAGCAGCCAGCTACTAGGGTACGAGCAGTACTTC
CDR3 protein: CASSQLLGYEQYF

J gene: TRBJ2-5
V gene: TRBV15
clone size: few
D gene: .
CDR3 DNA: TGTGCCACCAGCAGTCCTGGGACCCCCCGCGGAGAGACCCAGTACTTC
CDR3 protein: CATSSPGTPRGETQYF

J gene: TRBJ1-1
V gene: TRBV11-3
clone size: many
D gene: .
CDR3 DNA: TGTGCCAGCAGCGTGACAGCAACTGAAGCTTTCTTT
CDR3 protein: CASSVTATEAFF

J gene: TRBJ1-1
V gene: TRBV3-1
clone size: many
D gene: TRBD1
CDR3 DNA: TGTGCCAGCAGCCAGAAGGGACAGGGGAACACTGAAGCTTTCTTT
CDR3 protein: CASSQKGQGNTEAFF

J gene: TRBJ2-5
V gene: TRBV24-1
clone size: many
D gene: .
CDR3 DNA: TGTGCCACCAGTGATGGACAGAGGGAGACCCAGTACTTC
CDR3 protein: CATSDGQRETQYF

J gene: TRBJ2-7
V gene: TRBV23-1
clone size: medium-sized
D gene: TRBD1
CDR3 DNA: TGCGCCAGCAGTCAATGGGACAGGGCTAACGAGCAGTACTTC
CDR3 protein: CASSQWDRANEQYF

J gene: TRBJ2-2
V gene: TRBV5-1
clone size: few
D gene: .
CDR3 DNA: TGCGCCAGCAGCTTGGGGCGGGAAGCCGGGGAGCTGTTTTTT
CDR3 protein: CASSLGREAGELFF

J gene: TRBJ2-1
V gene: TRBV7-3
clone size: few
D gene: TRBD2
CDR3 DNA: TGTGCCAGCAGCTCTAGGACTAGTAACAATGAGCAGTTCTTC
CDR3 protein: CASSSRTSNNEQFF

J gene: TRBJ2-3
V gene: TRBV30
clone size: many
D gene: .
CDR3 DNA: TGTGCCTGGATTCCCAGGGGGCGGGGGACAGATACGCAGTATTTT
CDR3 protein: CAWIPRGRGTDTQYF